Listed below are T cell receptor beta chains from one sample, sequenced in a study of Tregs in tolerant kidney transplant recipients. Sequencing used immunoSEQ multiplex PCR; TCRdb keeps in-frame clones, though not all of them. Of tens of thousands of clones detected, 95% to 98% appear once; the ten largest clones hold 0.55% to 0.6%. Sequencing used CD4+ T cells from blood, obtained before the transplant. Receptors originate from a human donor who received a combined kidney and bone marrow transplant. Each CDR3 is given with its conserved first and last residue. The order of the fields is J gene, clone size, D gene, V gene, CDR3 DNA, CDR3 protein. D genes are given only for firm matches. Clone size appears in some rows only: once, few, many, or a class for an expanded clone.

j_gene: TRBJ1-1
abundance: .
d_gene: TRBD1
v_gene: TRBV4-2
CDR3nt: TGTGCCAGCAGCCAGAACCGGGACAGGGGGTTCGGTACTGAAGCTTTCTTT
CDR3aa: CASSQNRDRGFGTEAFF

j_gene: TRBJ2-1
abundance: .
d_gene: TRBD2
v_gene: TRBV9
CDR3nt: TGTGCCAGCAGCGTAGGCGGGGGAAGCTCCTACAATGAGCAGTTCTTC
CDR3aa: CASSVGGGSSYNEQFF

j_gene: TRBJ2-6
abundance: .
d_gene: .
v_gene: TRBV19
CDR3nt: TGTGCCAGTAGTAAGTATACTGAGAGACACGGCTCTGGGGCCAACGTCCTGACTTTC
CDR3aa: CASSKYTERHGSGANVLTF

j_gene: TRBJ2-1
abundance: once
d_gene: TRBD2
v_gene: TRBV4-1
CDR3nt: TGCGCCAGCAGCCAAACGACTAGCGGGTCATCAGGGCTCCAGTTCTTC
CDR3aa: CASSQTTSGSSGLQFF

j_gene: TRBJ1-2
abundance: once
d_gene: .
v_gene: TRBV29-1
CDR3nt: TGCAGCGTTGAGGGCCAGCATTATGGCTACACCTTC
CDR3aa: CSVEGQHYGYTF

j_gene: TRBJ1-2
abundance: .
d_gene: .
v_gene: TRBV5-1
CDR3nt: TGCGCCAGCAGCTTGTCTCCGGGGGGCGATGGAGGCTACACCTTC
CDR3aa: CASSLSPGGDGGYTF

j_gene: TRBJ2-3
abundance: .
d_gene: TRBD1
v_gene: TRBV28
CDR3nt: TGTGCCAGCAACACCTTCCGGGACAGAAAAGATACGCAGTATTTT
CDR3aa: CASNTFRDRKDTQYF

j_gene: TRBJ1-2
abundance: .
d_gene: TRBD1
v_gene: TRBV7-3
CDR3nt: TGTGCCAGCAGGGGTGCCGGGACAGATGGCTACACCTTC
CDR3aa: CASRGAGTDGYTF

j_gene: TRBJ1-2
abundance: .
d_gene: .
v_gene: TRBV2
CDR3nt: TGTGCCAGCACCTTTCGACAGAGCGTTAACTATGGCTACACCTTC
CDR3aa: CASTFRQSVNYGYTF

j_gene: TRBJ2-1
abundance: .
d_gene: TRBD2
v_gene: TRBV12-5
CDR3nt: TGTGCTAGTGGTTTGGGACTAGCGGGACACAATGAGCAGTTCTTC
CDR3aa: CASGLGLAGHNEQFF

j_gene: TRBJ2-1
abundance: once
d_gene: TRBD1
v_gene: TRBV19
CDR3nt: TGTGCCAGTCGTCTTGCCCCCGGGACAGGGGGCTGGGATGAGCAGTTCTTC
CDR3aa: CASRLAPGTGGWDEQFF

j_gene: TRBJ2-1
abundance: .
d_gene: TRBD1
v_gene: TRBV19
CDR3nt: TGTGCCAGTAGTAGAAAAACCGGGACAGGGAGCTACAATGAGCAGTTCTTC
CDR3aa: CASSRKTGTGSYNEQFF

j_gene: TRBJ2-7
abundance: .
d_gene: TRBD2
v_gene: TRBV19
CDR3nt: TGTGCCAGTAGTCGACTAGCGGGGACCTACGAGCAGTACTTC
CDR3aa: CASSRLAGTYEQYF

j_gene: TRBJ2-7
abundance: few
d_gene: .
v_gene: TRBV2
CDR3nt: TGTGCCAGCATTCTGACGGGAGAGCAGTACTTC
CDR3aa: CASILTGEQYF